The clone carrying this T cell receptor beta chain came up a few times. Its antigen is not identified. These data originate in a study of beta chain features in type 1 diabetes. Study observations and caveats: Patients showed naive, central memory and Treg TCRB repertoires that appeared more similar than those of healthy donors. Type 1 diabetes patients had TCRB CDR3s that were shorter (moderately but significantly so) in all four CD4+ subsets. Insertions at VDJ junctions were less frequent in type 1 diabetes patients. These patients also deleted more nucleotides at the same junctions.

Cell sorting via CD45RO/CCR7/CD25/CD127/CD95/CD27 was performed to obtain CD4+ naive, central memory, regulatory and stem cell-like memory cells. Sorted populations all exceeded 95% purity. What was sequenced were expressed TCRB transcripts, since all of the isolated RNA had been reverse transcribed. The data were produced by immunoSEQ multiplex PCR, yet TCRdb's version contains in-frame clones alone and is incomplete. The sample contains some 290,000 clones, around 22% of which appear only once. The CDR3 has 12 amino acids. The V and J ends lost 4 bases and 1 base respectively, with 8 bases between them. Germline values: CDR1 SQVTM, CDR2 ANQGSEA.

The receptor was derived from a woman in her twenties or thirties with type 1 diabetes. Sequencing was performed on naive CD4+ T cells from blood. The chain carries TRBV29-1 and TRBJ2-7, with D maybe TRBD2 (5 bases). The CDR3 region is CSVGRSSYEQYF. CDR3 coding DNA: TGCAGCGTTGGGAGGTCTTCCTACGAGCAGTACTTC.